Presented here are 3 T cell receptor beta chains from one specimen sequenced in a study of T cells after yellow fever vaccination. TCRdb reprocessed the 5' RACE reads via MiXCR and lists one record per CDR3 protein. The sample has 500,000 to 650,000 distinct CDR3 sequences; 12% are singletons. This sample comprised PBMCs, obtained on the day of the yellow fever booster vaccination. The receptors were sampled from a man aged 30 to 39 who received the YFV17D yellow fever vaccine.

This clonotype was seen more than once but under ten times. V and J are TRBV7-3 and TRBJ2-1; 7 bases match TRBD1. This CDR3 comprises 15 residues. Losses at the gene ends were 4 bases for V and 5 bases for J; bases not matched to a gene: 8. From germline, CDR1 is SGHTA and CDR2 FQGTGA. Here the CDR3 DNA reads TGTGCCAGCAGCTCCGGAACCGGGACAGACAATGAGCAGTTCTTC. Encoded protein: CASSSGTGTDNEQFF.

This chain joins TRBV6-1 and TRBJ2-3, with 11 bases that match TRBD1. The CDR3 runs 13 residues. After removal of 8 bases from V and 6 bases from J, the junction contained 4 bases not matched to a gene. Germline lookup yields CDR1 MNHNS and CDR2 SASEGT. CDR3 nucleotide sequence: TGTGCCAGCTCGGGACAGGGGGACGATACGCAGTATTTT. Translated: CASSGQGDDTQYF.

This clonotype was observed a few times. This chain joins TRBV12-3 or TRBV12-4 and TRBJ2-1, with 10 bases identical to TRBD2. There are 16 residues in the CDR3. The ends lost 5 bases at V and 6 bases at J; junction bases unmatched: 10. DNA of the CDR3: TGTGCCAGCAGTCCCCATTCTAGCGGGAGTGCCAATGAGCAGTTCTTC. It translates to CASSPHSSGSANEQFF.